Listed here are 7 T cell receptor beta chains from one sample, sequenced in a study of blood T cell repertoires in COVID-19. Produced via immunoSEQ multiplex PCR; TCRdb's table is partial and in-frame only. This sample yields 45,000 to 50,000 clones, of which 65% to 90% are seen a single time; 7.3% belongs to the top ten. Sample: peripheral blood. Receptors originate from a man aged 35-49 years with acute or convalescent COVID-19.

The chain employs TRBV24-1 and TRBJ1-2; 9 positions match TRBD1. Germline CDR1 reads KGHDR; CDR2 reads SFDVKD. V shed 4 bases, J shed 7 bases, and the junction held 9 bases outside the gene matches. This CDR3 is built from 15 residues. This CDR3 is CATSDSGTGSGGYTF. In nucleotides, the CDR3 is TGTGCCACCAGTGACAGCGGGACAGGGTCGGGTGGCTACACCTTC.

The CDR3 DNA is TGTGCCAGCAGCGCCCCTGGGCCAAACTATGGCTACACCTTC. This translates into CASSAPGPNYGYTF. This sequence joins TRBV9 and TRBJ1-2; D gene unclear. Germline V gene data show CDR1 as SGDLS and CDR2 as YYNGEE. This CDR3 is 14 amino acids long. V lost 3 bases, J lost 2 bases, and 11 bases lay in between.

The rearrangement links TRBV12-5 to TRBJ2-2, with 7 bases identical to TRBD1. This CDR3 is 14 amino acids long. With V trimmed by 7 bases and J by 6 bases, 8 bases remained unmatched. Germline V CDR1 and CDR2: LGHNT, FRNRAP. In DNA, the CDR3 is TGTGCTAGTGAAAGACAGGGAACACCCGGGGAGCTGTTTTTT. As protein: CASERQGTPGELFF.

The count of this clone is one. The rearrangement links TRBV19 to TRBJ1-1; TRBD1 might be the D (5 bases). Germline V gene lookup returns CDR1 LNHDA and CDR2 SQIVND (reference sequence). V lost 2 bases, J lost 4 bases, and 11 bases lay in between. CDR3 length: 14 amino acids. The CDR3 loop is CASSILGGGTEAFF. As DNA, the CDR3 is TGTGCCAGTAGTATATTGGGGGGTGGCACTGAAGCTTTCTTT.

This chain uses TRBV5-4 with TRBJ2-3, with 7 bases aligning to TRBD2. Germline values: CDR1 SGHNT, CDR2 YYREEE (reference sequence). The CDR3 runs 15 residues. Trimming at V came to 4 bases and at J to 0 bases, leaving 5 bases not matched to a gene. CDR3 sequence: CASSPGGFSTDTQYF. CDR3 coding DNA: TGTGCCAGCAGCCCCGGGGGGTTCAGCACAGATACGCAGTATTTT.

The chain has TRBV29-1 and TRBJ1-5; D remains unclear. The CDR3 loop spans 13 amino acids. CDR1 is SQVTM and CDR2 is ANQGSEA in the germline V gene. The V and J ends lost 1 base and 7 bases respectively, with 11 bases between them. Written as DNA, the CDR3 is TGCAGCGTTGAAGGATCGGCGGGACAGCCCCAGCATTTT. Translation gives CSVEGSAGQPQHF.

As to this clone: A much larger clone differs from this one at a single base, so this may be a read error. The rearrangement joins TRBV10-1 to TRBJ1-6, with TRBD1 matching 7 bases. The germline V gene has CDR1 WNHNN and CDR2 SYGVQD (reference sequence). The CDR3 totals 14 residues. Losses at the gene ends were 6 bases for V and 7 bases for J; bases not matched to a gene: 6. The CDR3 nucleotides are TGCGCCAGCAGCATCGGGACAGCAAATTCACCCCTCCACTTT. This translates into CASSIGTANSPLHF.